The count of the clone carrying this TCR beta chain is one. The junction differs from germline at one of its ends, possibly a read error. The CDR3 has 10 residues. Per the germline V gene, CDR1 is SQVTM and CDR2 is ANQGSEA. Profiled with immunoSEQ multiplex PCR; TCRdb holds only in-frame clones, not every one. The table lists approximately 40,000 clones, 80% of them singletons. The sample belongs to a study of OX40 agonist ivuxolimab in advanced cancers. The chain links TRBV29-1 to TRBJ2-5, with TRBD1 as a possible D gene (6 bases). This specimen was CD4+ or CD8+ T cells sorted from blood, taken in a trial of the OX40 agonist ivuxolimab. The source is an adult with an advanced solid tumor such as melanoma, head and neck, liver or kidney cancer. As DNA, the CDR3 is TGCAGCGGGGGACAAGAGACCGAGTACTTC. This gives the protein CSGGQETEYF.